The 18 T cell receptor beta chains reported below all come from one sample, sequenced in a study of blood T cell repertoires in COVID-19. Sequencing used immunoSEQ multiplex PCR; TCRdb keeps in-frame clones, though not all of them. Counted here are just over 95,000 clones, 85% to 90% occurring once; the ten biggest clones make up approximately 15%. The sample was peripheral blood. All receptors derive from a human donor in a cohort sampled during active COVID-19.

V is TRBV18 and J is TRBJ2-5; TRBD1 is a possible D gene (6 bases). CDR1 KGHSH and CDR2 LQKENI come from the germline V gene. V was cut by 3 bases and J by 7 bases, with 12 bases left in between. This CDR3 has 13 amino acids. CDR3 bases: TGTGCCAGCTCACCCAGCCTACAGGGGACCCAGTACTTC. This codes for CASSPSLQGTQYF.

The genes are TRBV10-3 and TRBJ1-2; TRBD1 is a possible D gene (6 bases). Germline V gene sequence: CDR1 ENHRY, CDR2 SYGVKD. CDR3 length: 13 residues. Trimming shortened V by 4 bases and J by 9 bases, and 15 bases separated the two germline ends. CDR3 coding DNA: TGTGCCATCAGTGGTGGGGCGCAGGGGAGCTACACCTTC. Translated, it gives CAISGGAQGSYTF.

The rearrangement links TRBV19 to TRBJ1-6; TRBD1 might be the D (5 bases). The germline V gene has CDR1 LNHDA and CDR2 SQIVND (reference sequence). Trimming pared 3 bases from V and 6 bases from J, leaving 9 bases between. The CDR3 is made up of 14 amino acids. As DNA, the CDR3 is TGTGCCAGTAGTATCGGGACTAGTAATTCACCCCTCCACTTT. Translated, it gives CASSIGTSNSPLHF.

V is TRBV14 and J is TRBJ1-1; possibly TRBD1 for D (5 bases). The CDR3 sequence is 13 residues long. Germline V gene sequence: CDR1 SGHDN, CDR2 FVKESK. V was clipped by 1 base and J by 6 bases, with 9 bases between them. This CDR3 is CASSQVWGAEAFF. The DNA of the CDR3 is TGTGCCAGCAGCCAAGTTTGGGGCGCTGAAGCTTTCTTT. Complete variable domain (other parts from reference TRBV14 and TRBJ1-1): EAGVTQFPSHSVIEKGQTVTLRCDPISGHDNLYWYRRVMGKEIKFLLHFVKESKQDESGMPNNRFLAERTGGTYSTLKVQPAELEDSGVYFCASSQVWGAEAFFGQGTRLTVV.

The chain combines TRBV2 with TRBJ2-7; D may be TRBD2 (5 bases). CDR3 length equals 14 residues. Germline V lookup: CDR1 SNHLY, CDR2 FYNNEI. Trimming removed 4 bases from V and 3 bases from J, with 13 bases in between. CDR3 residues: CASSAAGGNYEQYF. The CDR3 nucleotides read TGTGCCAGCAGTGCCGCGGGCGGAAACTACGAGCAGTACTTC.

The V and J genes are TRBV29-1 and TRBJ2-3; TRBD2 agrees at 8 bases. The CDR3 runs to 16 residues. Germline-derived CDR1 and CDR2 are SQVTM and ANQGSEA. V dropped 4 bases and J dropped 1; count of bases not matched to a gene: 10. The CDR3 DNA follows: TGCAGCGTTGTAATCAGCGGGAGAGTCCGCACAGATACGCAGTATTTT. It specifies CSVVISGRVRTDTQYF.

The DNA of the CDR3 is TGTGCCAGCAGCCAAGAGGGACTCGATCTAACAGTGACCCTTTACAATGAGCAGTTCTTC. This codes for CASSQEGLDLTVTLYNEQFF. V is TRBV14 and J is TRBJ2-1; D perhaps matches TRBD2 (6 bases). V was shortened by 0 bases and J by 4 bases, with 25 bases between the two germline ends. CDR1 SGHDN and CDR2 FVKESK come from the germline V gene. The CDR3 has 20 amino acids.

V and J are TRBV7-9 and TRBJ2-2, with 8 positions matching TRBD1. CDR3 size: 15 residues. J lost 6 bases, V lost 0 bases, and 3 bases had no gene match. Per the germline V gene, CDR1 is SEHNR and CDR2 is FQNEAQ (reference sequence). CDR3 residues: CASSLATGGSGELFF. The CDR3 nucleotides are TGTGCCAGCAGCTTAGCTACAGGGGGATCCGGGGAGCTGTTTTTT.

The CDR3 region has the DNA TGTGCCATCAGTGAGTCAGGGAGGGTTCAGCCCCAGCATTTT. Translating it yields CAISESGRVQPQHF. V usage is TRBV10-3 and J usage is TRBJ1-5; D call uncertain. Germline V CDR1 and CDR2: ENHRY, SYGVKD. V lost 0 bases, J lost 6 bases, and 9 bases lay in between. The CDR3 length is 14 residues.

This rearrangement joins TRBV5-6 to TRBJ2-3, with D possibly TRBD1 on 6 matching bases. V lost 4 bases, J lost 5 bases, and 8 bases lay in between. CDR1 is SGHDT, CDR2 YYEEEE, per germline. This CDR3 has 12 amino acids. The CDR3 DNA reads as TGTGCCAGCAGCCTGACAGGAGATACGCAGTATTTT. The encoded protein is CASSLTGDTQYF.

The chain recombines TRBV2 with TRBJ1-2; 10 bases are shared with TRBD1. The CDR3 contains 16 residues. Germline CDR1 reads SNHLY; CDR2 reads FYNNEI. V trimming: 4 bases; J trimming: 1 base; junction bases outside the gene matches: 6. The CDR3: CASSGTGGGSNYGYTF. The CDR3 nucleotides read TGTGCCAGCAGTGGGACAGGGGGTGGAAGTAACTATGGCTACACCTTC.

Of note for this clone: Distinct nucleotide sequences in the sample also encode this CDR3. The chain carries TRBV7-3 and TRBJ2-3; tentatively, D is TRBD2 (5 bases). Trimming took off 3 bases at V and 1 base at J, with 5 bases between the two ends. Germline lookup yields CDR1 SGHTA and CDR2 FQGTGA. The CDR3 is 13 amino acids. The CDR3 DNA reads TGTGCCAGCAGCTTGGGAGGCACAGATACGCAGTATTTT. Translating gives CASSLGGTDTQYF.

V usage is TRBV27 and J usage is TRBJ1-2; 10 nucleotides align to TRBD1. Germline V lookup: CDR1 MNHEY, CDR2 SMNVEV (reference sequence). This CDR3 contains 16 residues. V lost 4 bases and J lost 7; bases outside the gene matches: 12. CDR3: CASSYIGDRGASGYTF. The CDR3 bases are TGTGCCAGCAGTTATATAGGGGACAGGGGAGCCAGTGGCTACACCTTC.

This sequence joins TRBV4-2 and TRBJ1-2; perhaps TRBD1 as D (5 bases). The CDR3 covers 17 residues. Germline V gene data show CDR1 as LGHNA and CDR2 as YNFKEQ. V lost 0 bases and J lost 8, with 22 bases in between. The CDR3 loop reads CASSQETGTARVRGYTF. The CDR3 region has the DNA TGTGCCAGCAGCCAAGAAACGGGTACTGCCAGGGTAAGGGGCTACACCTTC.

To note about this clone: At one boundary the junction diverges from the germline segment, which might be a read error. This chain connects TRBV20-1 to TRBJ2-5, with D unresolved. The CDR3 contains 10 residues. Germline V lookup: CDR1 DFQATT, CDR2 SNEGSKA (reference sequence). CDR3 sequence reads: CSARKATLHF. CDR3 in DNA: TGCAGTGCTAGAAAGGCGACTCTCCACTTC.

The chain recombines TRBV6-6 with TRBJ1-2, with a tentative D call TRBD1 (5 bases). CDR1 MNHNY and CDR2 SVGAGI come from the germline V gene (reference sequence). The length of the CDR3 is 15 residues. The germline V and J ends were trimmed by 7 bases and 0 bases, with 15 bases remaining between them. The CDR3 loop is CASTSREGPNYGYTF. The DNA of the CDR3 is TGTGCCAGCACCTCGCGGGAGGGACCTAACTATGGCTACACCTTC.

V usage is TRBV4-2 and J usage is TRBJ2-1, with 9 bases that match TRBD1. Per germline, CDR1 LGHNA and CDR2 YNFKEQ. After removal of 1 base from V and 8 bases from J, the junction contained 3 bases not matched to a gene. The CDR3 runs to 14 residues. The CDR3 DNA follows: TGTGCCAGCAGCCAAGGGGACAGGGATGATGAGCAGTTCTTC. Its translation is CASSQGDRDDEQFF.

The chain combines TRBV3-1 (or the pseudogene TRBV3-2) with TRBJ1-1; 7 bases fit TRBD1. This CDR3 has 12 residues. J gave up 6 bases and V 6 bases, and 4 bases lay outside the gene matches. Germline V gives CDR1 LGHDT, CDR2 YNNKEL (reference sequence). The CDR3 spells CASRSGGAEAFF. The CDR3 DNA reads as TGTGCCAGCAGGTCAGGGGGAGCTGAAGCTTTCTTT.